These 25 T cell receptor beta chains were all obtained from the same sample, sequenced in a study of T-cell memory formation after mild COVID-19. MiXCR, run by TCRdb on the 5' RACE reads, gives a single entry per CDR3 protein. This table holds a few hundred thousand distinct CDR3 sequences, 20% to 25% found once. Sequenced: PBMCs or a T cell subset sorted from them (not recorded which). The source of these receptors is an adult woman who had mild COVID-19 (a few samples of this study predate the infection). Cell type and time point are not known.

This clonotype was seen many times. The gene calls are TRBV3-1 and TRBJ1-1; D is unresolved. The CDR3 is 11 amino acids. With 1 base removed from V and 11 bases from J, the gap between germline ends came to 8 bases. CDR1 is LGHDT and CDR2 is YNNKEL in the germline V gene (reference sequence). For the CDR3, the DNA is TGTGCCAGCAGCCAAGGTTTTTCGGCTTTCTTT. It is translated as CASSQGFSAFF.

The chain recombines TRBV10-3 with TRBJ2-4; 7 positions agree with TRBD1. Germline CDR1 reads ENHRY; CDR2 reads SYGVKD. J gave up 10 bases and V 2 bases, and 17 bases lay outside the gene matches. The CDR3 has 17 residues. The CDR3 DNA is TGTGCCATCAGTGAGAGGGGGAATACAGGGGACAAGGGGATTCAGTACTTC. Its protein product is CAISERGNTGDKGIQYF.

The chain joins TRBV6-5 to TRBJ2-5; perhaps TRBD2 as D (5 bases). This CDR3 is 15 amino acids long. Germline CDR1 and CDR2: MNHEY and SVGAGI. Trimming pared 6 bases from V and 0 bases from J, leaving 14 bases between. This chain's CDR3 is CASSSRGSDQETQYF. The CDR3 nucleotides read TGTGCCAGCAGCTCCCGCGGTAGCGACCAAGAGACCCAGTACTTC.

This clonotype was found many times. The J gene is TRBJ2-3, the V gene TRBV7-3; D gene uncertain. The CDR3 loop spans 14 amino acids. Trimming removed 0 bases at V and 3 bases at J, with 7 bases between. Germline V CDR1 and CDR2: SGHTA, FQGTGA. The DNA for the CDR3 is TGTGCCAGCAGCTTAACGCCGAGGACAGATACGCAGTATTTT. As protein: CASSLTPRTDTQYF.

The rearrangement uses TRBV12-3 or TRBV12-4 and TRBJ2-4; no clear D gene. V lost 1 base and J lost 1, with 8 bases in between. The CDR3 spans 15 residues. The CDR3 here is CASSLGAAAKNIQYF. Written as DNA, the CDR3 is TGTGCCAGCAGTTTAGGGGCAGCCGCCAAAAACATTCAGTACTTC.

This clonotype was recorded a few times. The chain recombines TRBV18 with TRBJ2-7, with D possibly matching TRBD2 (6 bases). The CDR3 has 16 residues. Germline CDR1 and CDR2: KGHSH and LQKENI. The ends were cut back, 2 bases at V and 4 bases at J, with 18 bases in the middle. The CDR3 coding sequence is TGTGCCAGCTCACCAGTAGGTGCGAGCGGGTCATACGAGCAGTACTTC. This sequence encodes CASSPVGASGSYEQYF.

This clonotype came up a few times. The chain combines TRBV7-9 with TRBJ2-1; D not resolved. The germline V and J ends were trimmed by 9 bases and 7 bases, with 19 bases remaining between them. The CDR3 extends over 14 amino acids. CDR1 is SEHNR and CDR2 is FQNEAQ in the germline V gene (reference sequence). In DNA form, the CDR3 reads TGTGCCAGGGACGTCGGATTGGGTTCGAATGAGCAGTTCTTC. It yields the protein CARDVGLGSNEQFF.

The chain joins TRBV7-2 to TRBJ2-7; D call uncertain. Trimming removed 3 bases from V and 0 bases from J, with 24 bases in between. Germline lookup yields CDR1 SGHTA and CDR2 FQGNSA. CDR3 length: 19 amino acids. This CDR3 is CASSLQLITSSRSSYEQYF. CDR3 bases: TGTGCCAGCAGCTTGCAACTAATAACCTCTTCGCGGAGCTCCTACGAGCAGTACTTC.

The chain recombines TRBV15 with TRBJ1-4; perhaps TRBD1 as D (5 bases). Germline V lookup: CDR1 LNHNV, CDR2 YYDKDF (reference sequence). V gave up 0 bases and J gave up 11 bases, with 19 bases separating them. This CDR3 region has 16 residues. The CDR3 spells CATSRDQIGESGKLFF. The CDR3 DNA reads TGTGCCACCAGCAGAGATCAGATCGGGGAGTCAGGGAAACTGTTTTTT.

This clonotype has ten or more counts. One junction end disagrees with the germline gene, perhaps due to a read error. This sequence joins TRBV5-1 and TRBJ2-7; D may be TRBD1 (6 bases). The CDR3 covers 12 residues. Germline V lookup: CDR1 SGHRS, CDR2 YFSETQ. The CDR3: CASSLGGYEQYF. CDR3 in DNA: TGTGCCAGCAGTTTAGGGGGCTACGAGCAGTACTTC.

There are many counts of this clonotype. The V call is TRBV7-9, the J call TRBJ1-3, with a tentative D call TRBD1 (5 bases). Trimming took 0 bases from V and 7 from J, leaving 13 bases between them. Germline CDR1 and CDR2: SEHNR and FQNEAQ (reference sequence). The CDR3 runs 15 residues. The CDR3 reads CASSLAGLLGNTIYF. The CDR3 DNA sequence: TGTGCCAGCAGCTTAGCGGGACTGCTGGGGAACACCATATATTTT.

This rearrangement joins TRBV12-3 or TRBV12-4 to TRBJ1-1; D perhaps matches TRBD1 (5 bases). Between the trimmed V and J ends, which lost 7 bases and 1 base, there was a span of 13 bases. The CDR3 is 14 residues long. In DNA form, the CDR3 reads TGTGCCAGCAATCGTCAGGGACCGAACACTGAAGCTTTCTTT. It translates to CASNRQGPNTEAFF.

The chain is built from TRBV20-1 and TRBJ2-5, with D unclear. The CDR3 spans 10 residues. Germline V gives CDR1 DFQATT, CDR2 SNEGSKA (reference sequence). V lost 3 bases and J lost 5, with 4 bases in between. The CDR3 DNA reads TGCAGTGCTAGCTGGGAGACCCAGTACTTC. Protein: CSASWETQYF.

This clonotype was counted between two and nine times. The CDR3 is CSVRSVGYTF. CDR3 in DNA: TGCAGCGTTCGTTCGGTGGGCTACACCTTC. This sequence joins TRBV29-1 and TRBJ1-2; D is uncertain. Trimming took off 5 bases at V and 8 bases at J, with 9 bases between the two ends. The CDR3 is made up of 10 amino acids. Germline CDR1 and CDR2: SQVTM and ANQGSEA.

The chain couples TRBV27 to TRBJ1-5; D is possibly TRBD1 (5 bases). CDR1 is MNHEY and CDR2 is SMNVEV in the germline V gene (reference sequence). This CDR3 is built from 15 residues. V was shortened by 1 base and J by 0 bases, with 7 bases between the two germline ends. The CDR3 loop reads CASSLLRGSNQPQHF. CDR3 bases: TGTGCCAGCAGTTTATTGAGGGGTAGCAATCAGCCCCAGCATTTT.

The V gene is TRBV2, the J gene TRBJ1-2, with TRBD1 matching over 7 bases. The CDR3 is 13 amino acids. The germline CDR1 and CDR2 sequences are SNHLY and FYNNEI. With V trimmed by 7 bases and J by 2 bases, 4 bases remained unmatched. The CDR3 DNA reads TGTGCCAGCACCGAGGGACAGAACTATGGCTACACCTTC. Its protein is CASTEGQNYGYTF.

This clonotype was counted only a few times. This rearrangement joins TRBV7-9 to TRBJ1-5; weak D call: TRBD1 (5 bases). Trimming removed 1 base from V and 7 bases from J, with 8 bases in between. CDR3 length equals 13 residues. From germline, CDR1 is SEHNR and CDR2 FQNEAQ (reference sequence). The DNA of the CDR3 is TGTGCCAGCAGCTTAGGACAGTCCCAGCCCCAGCATTTT. Translating it yields CASSLGQSQPQHF.

This chain uses TRBV10-3 with TRBJ2-7; the match to TRBD1 covers 12 bases. From germline, CDR1 is ENHRY and CDR2 SYGVKD. V gave up 6 bases and J gave up 5 bases; unmatched junction bases: 5. CDR3 length: 14 residues. The CDR3 loop reads CAIRRGQGANEQYF. In DNA, the CDR3 is TGTGCCATCAGGAGGGGACAGGGGGCGAACGAGCAGTACTTC.

The chain has TRBV3-1 and TRBJ1-1; tentatively, D is TRBD1 (6 bases). Germline V lookup: CDR1 LGHDT, CDR2 YNNKEL (reference sequence). V lost 2 bases and J 7 bases, leaving 14 bases between the germline ends. This CDR3 is 14 amino acids long. The CDR3 nucleotides read TGTGCCAGCAGCCAACTACAGGGAGAGGGTGAAGCTTTCTTT. Its translation: CASSQLQGEGEAFF.

This clonotype has more than one count but fewer than ten. J is TRBJ2-7 and V is TRBV6-5; the D gene is possibly TRBD2 (6 bases). This CDR3 has 15 residues. Germline V gives CDR1 MNHEY, CDR2 SVGAGI. Trimming took 7 bases from V and 7 from J, leaving 23 bases between them. CDR3 bases: TGTGCCAGCACTTCCCTTGCGGGATCAACGGGGGAGCAGTACTTC. Its protein is CASTSLAGSTGEQYF.

This rearrangement joins TRBV27 to TRBJ2-3, with TRBD1 identical over 7 bases. Germline V CDR1 and CDR2: MNHEY, SMNVEV (reference sequence). V lost 3 bases and J lost 0; bases outside the gene matches: 3. CDR3 size: 15 residues. CDR3 sequence: CASSFIRGSTDTQYF. The DNA for the CDR3 is TGTGCCAGCAGTTTTATCAGGGGGAGCACAGATACGCAGTATTTT.

Here the CDR3 DNA reads TGTGCCAGCAGCACGGGAGATACGCAGTATTTT. As protein: CASSTGDTQYF. The chain links TRBV7-3 to TRBJ2-3; no definite D call. Trimming left V 5 bases short and J 5 bases short, with 5 bases between. Germline V gene lookup returns CDR1 SGHTA and CDR2 FQGTGA. This CDR3 comprises 11 residues.

The genes are TRBV4-1 and TRBJ2-5; no clear D gene. Germline V lookup: CDR1 MGHRA, CDR2 YSYEKL. Trimming stripped 3 bases from V and 2 bases from J, with 10 bases between. This CDR3 is 14 amino acids long. The CDR3 nucleotides read TGCGCCAGCAGCCACCGGACGCTACAAGAGACCCAGTACTTC. Translated, it gives CASSHRTLQETQYF.

The rearrangement uses TRBV5-6 and TRBJ2-7; TRBD1 is a possible D gene (6 bases). CDR3 length equals 14 residues. Germline V gene sequence: CDR1 SGHDT, CDR2 YYEEEE. Deletions cut 2 bases from V and 3 bases from J, with 12 bases between. The CDR3 nucleotides read TGTGCCAGCAGCTTCCGGACAGCAGTCTACGAGCAGTACTTC. This encodes CASSFRTAVYEQYF.

In this sample, this clonotype turned up a few times. The V call is TRBV6-5, the J call TRBJ2-7; D uncertain. CDR3 length: 15 residues. Trimming removed 3 bases at V and 6 bases at J, with 18 bases between. Germline CDR1 and CDR2: MNHEY and SVGAGI. CDR3 sequence (DNA): TGTGCCAGCAGTTATGGTGCTTCATTTCCCCTCGAGCAGTACTTC. Amino acid sequence: CASSYGASFPLEQYF.